This record looks at one TCR beta chain sequence and its context. The entry originates in a study of blood T cell repertoires in COVID-19. Study background: The samples span acute and convalescent COVID-19 from the United States, Italy and Spain.

The CDR3 totals 14 residues. Losses at the gene ends were 5 bases for V and 7 bases for J; bases not matched to a gene: 4. Germline V CDR1 and CDR2: SGHNT, YYREEE (reference sequence). Cohorts were based on clinical histories the participants reported. Libraries were prepared by immunoSEQ multiplex PCR; TCRdb keeps only in-frame clonotypes and omits some of them. This table has more than 200,000 clones, roughly 87% appearing once. The V call is TRBV5-4, the J call TRBJ2-1; the match to TRBD2 covers 12 bases. This clonotype was sampled from a man aged 25 to 45 who had recovered from COVID-19. The sequenced material came from PBMCs or T cells enriched from blood (not recorded which). CDR3 nucleotides: TGTGCCAGCAGTTCCGGGACTAGCGGGAATGAGCAGTTCTTC. The encoded protein is CASSSGTSGNEQFF.